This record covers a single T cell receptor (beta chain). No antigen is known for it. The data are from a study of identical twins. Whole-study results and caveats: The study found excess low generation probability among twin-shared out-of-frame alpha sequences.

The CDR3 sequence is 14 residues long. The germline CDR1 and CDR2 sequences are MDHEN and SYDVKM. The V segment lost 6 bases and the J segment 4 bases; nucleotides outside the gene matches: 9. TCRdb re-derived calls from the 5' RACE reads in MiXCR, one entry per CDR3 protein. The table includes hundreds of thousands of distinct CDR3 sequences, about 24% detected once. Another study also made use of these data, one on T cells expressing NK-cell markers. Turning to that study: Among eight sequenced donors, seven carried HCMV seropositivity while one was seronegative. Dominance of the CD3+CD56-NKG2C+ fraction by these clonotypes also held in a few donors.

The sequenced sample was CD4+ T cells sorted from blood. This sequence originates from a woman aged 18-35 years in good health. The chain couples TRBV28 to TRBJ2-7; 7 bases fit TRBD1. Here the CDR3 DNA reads TGTGCCAGCAGGACCCGACAGGGCCATTACGAGCAGTACTTC. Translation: CASRTRQGHYEQYF.